These 15 T cell receptor beta chains were all obtained from the same sample, sequenced in a study of cytomegalovirus exposure and HLA in healthy donors. PCR used 60 Vbeta primers and 13 Jbeta primers. Clones were read by immunoSEQ multiplex PCR, and TCRdb kept only the in-frame ones, dropping some. The sample contains about 140,000 clones, about three quarters of which appear only once. The sample was PBMCs. All receptors derive from a male donor in good health and CMV-seropositive.

The chain couples TRBV7-8 to TRBJ2-7; TRBD1 aligns across 7 bases. Germline assignment: CDR1 SGHVS and CDR2 FQNEAQ. V trimming: 5 bases; J trimming: 0 bases; junction bases outside the gene matches: 4. The CDR3 sequence is 14 residues long. The CDR3 is CASSLTGPSYEQYF. The CDR3 DNA is TGTGCCAGCAGCCTGACAGGGCCCTCCTACGAGCAGTACTTC.

The chain employs TRBV9 and TRBJ2-7, with 11 bases fitting TRBD2. CDR3 length equals 16 residues. V trimming: 4 bases; J trimming: 3 bases; junction bases outside the gene matches: 9. CDR1 SGDLS and CDR2 YYNGEE come from the germline V gene. The chain's CDR3 is CASSPRLAGGVYEQYF. The DNA for the CDR3 is TGTGCCAGCAGCCCCCGGCTAGCGGGGGGCGTCTACGAGCAGTACTTC.

The chain combines TRBV28 with TRBJ1-2, with 7 nucleotides matching TRBD1. Germline assignment: CDR1 MDHEN and CDR2 SYDVKM. J lost 0 bases, V lost 4 bases, and 17 bases had no gene match. The CDR3 runs to 19 residues. CDR3 region: CASSSISPTGYGANYGYTF. The DNA for the CDR3 is TGTGCCAGCAGTTCCATATCCCCGACAGGGTATGGGGCTAACTATGGCTACACCTTC.

The V call is TRBV13, the J call TRBJ2-6; 10 bases align to TRBD2. J lost 1 base, V lost 3 bases, and 3 bases had no gene match. This CDR3 contains 17 residues. CDR1 is PRHDT and CDR2 is FYEKMQ in the germline V gene (reference sequence). The CDR3 loop is CASSFPSGSSGANVLTF. The CDR3 nucleotides are TGTGCCAGCAGCTTCCCTAGCGGGAGTTCTGGGGCCAACGTCCTGACTTTC.

V and J are TRBV18 and TRBJ1-1; possible D gene TRBD1, 5 bases. The CDR3 covers 14 residues. CDR1 KGHSH and CDR2 LQKENI come from the germline V gene. The V gene lost 6 bases and the J gene lost 0 bases, with 11 bases spanning the gap. CDR3 sequence: CASSLGQLNTEAFF. The CDR3 nucleotides read TGTGCCAGCTCGTTAGGACAATTGAACACTGAAGCTTTCTTT.

This chain uses TRBV1 with TRBJ1-6; TRBD1, the table's D call, lacks a check against the DNA. TRBV1 is a recognized pseudogene. The CDR3 has 16 residues. CDR3 amino acids: CTSSQEATYYNSPLHF. Here the CDR3 DNA reads TGCACCAGCAGCCAAGAGGCGACATATTATAATTCACCCCTCCACTTT.

This clone was seen just once. The V call is TRBV5-1, the J call TRBJ1-1; D unclear. This CDR3 has 14 residues. The germline V and J ends were trimmed by 5 bases and 4 bases, with 15 bases remaining between them. Germline CDR1 and CDR2: SGHRS and YFSETQ. This CDR3 is CASRVEGGGTEAFF. In DNA form, the CDR3 reads TGCGCCAGCAGGGTAGAGGGAGGCGGCACTGAAGCTTTCTTT.

This chain links TRBV6-5 with TRBJ2-1, with a weak D call TRBD1 (5 bases). Germline values: CDR1 MNHEY, CDR2 SVGAGI. This CDR3 contains 13 residues. V was cut by 1 base and J by 8 bases, with 9 bases left in between. CDR3 sequence (DNA): TGTGCCAGCAGTTACTTCCTAGGGGATGAGCAGTTCTTC. Translation gives CASSYFLGDEQFF.

The CDR3 DNA reads TGTGCCAGCAGCCCCCGGGACAGGGATTCAGGCGAGCAGTACTTC. Translating it yields CASSPRDRDSGEQYF. This rearrangement joins TRBV13 to TRBJ2-5; TRBD1 matches at 9 bases. The J call may be in error: the DNA end matches TRBJ2-7 better. The CDR3 consists of 15 residues. CDR1 is PRHDT and CDR2 is FYEKMQ in the germline V gene (reference sequence).

V gene TRBV6-5 combines with J gene TRBJ2-2; D perhaps matches TRBD2 (5 bases). Germline V gives CDR1 MNHEY, CDR2 SVGAGI. Trimming stripped 5 bases from V and 4 bases from J, with 11 bases between. The CDR3 extends over 14 amino acids. CDR3: CASSEGMGTGELFF. The CDR3 DNA follows: TGTGCCAGCAGTGAGGGAATGGGCACCGGGGAGCTGTTTTTT.

This rearrangement joins TRBV7-9 to TRBJ2-7; 7 bases are a match to TRBD2. CDR1 is SEHNR, CDR2 FQNEAQ, per germline (reference sequence). V was clipped by 5 bases and J by 2 bases; unmatched bases: 6. This CDR3 is built from 14 residues. The CDR3 DNA reads as TGTGCCAGCAGCAATCTAGCGGAACCCTACGAGCAGTACTTC. This encodes CASSNLAEPYEQYF.

The chain uses TRBV4-3 and TRBJ2-4; 7 bases are a match to TRBD1. The germline V gene has CDR1 LGHNA and CDR2 YSLEER. The CDR3 covers 20 residues. J lost 2 bases, V lost 0 bases, and 16 bases had no gene match. CDR3 sequence reads: CASSQEFPVKGGRSKNIQYF. The CDR3 DNA follows: TGCGCCAGCAGCCAAGAGTTCCCCGTGAAAGGGGGCCGGTCCAAAAACATTCAGTACTTC.

The chain carries TRBV7-8 and TRBJ1-4; 11 bases are shared with TRBD1. Per the germline V gene, CDR1 is SGHVS and CDR2 is FQNEAQ. With 5 bases clipped from V and 4 bases from J, the junction kept 6 bases outside the gene matches. CDR3 length equals 16 residues. CDR3 protein: CASSTGQGGYNEKLFF. The CDR3 region has the DNA TGTGCCAGCAGCACGGGACAGGGGGGATATAATGAAAAACTGTTTTTT.

The chain couples TRBV7-3 to TRBJ2-7; a possible D gene is TRBD1 (5 bases). Germline V gene lookup returns CDR1 SGHTA and CDR2 FQGTGA. V lost 5 bases and J 2 bases, leaving 10 bases between the germline ends. The CDR3 is 13 residues long. The CDR3 DNA is TGTGCCAGCAGCGAACAGGAGACCTACGAGCAGTACTTC. This codes for CASSEQETYEQYF.

The V call is TRBV27, the J call TRBJ2-7, with D possibly matching TRBD1 (5 bases). CDR3 length: 15 residues. The germline V gene has CDR1 MNHEY and CDR2 SMNVEV (reference sequence). V lost 5 bases and J 1 base, leaving 15 bases between the germline ends. CDR3 amino acids: CASSKGATSSYEQYF. The DNA of the CDR3 is TGTGCCAGCAGTAAAGGGGCTACAAGTTCCTACGAGCAGTACTTC.